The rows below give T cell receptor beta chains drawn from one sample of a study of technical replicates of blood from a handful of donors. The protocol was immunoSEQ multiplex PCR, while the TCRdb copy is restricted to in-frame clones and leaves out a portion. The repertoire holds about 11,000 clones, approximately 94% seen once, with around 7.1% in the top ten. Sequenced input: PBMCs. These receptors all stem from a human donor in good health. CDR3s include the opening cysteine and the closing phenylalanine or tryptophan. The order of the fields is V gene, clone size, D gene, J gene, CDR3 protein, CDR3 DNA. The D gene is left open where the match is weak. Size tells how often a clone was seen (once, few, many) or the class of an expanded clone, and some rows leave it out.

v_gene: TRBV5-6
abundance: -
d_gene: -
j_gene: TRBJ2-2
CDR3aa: CASSTWGSQNTGELFF
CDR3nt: TGTGCCAGCAGCACCTGGGGCAGCCAGAACACCGGGGAGCTGTTTTTT

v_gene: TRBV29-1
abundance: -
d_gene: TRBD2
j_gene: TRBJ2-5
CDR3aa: CSVDPAGGPETQYF
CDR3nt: TGCAGCGTTGATCCAGCGGGGGGACCAGAGACCCAGTACTTC

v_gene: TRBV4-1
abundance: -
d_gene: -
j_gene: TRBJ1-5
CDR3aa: CASSQDPRTEINQPQHF
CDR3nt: TGCGCCAGCAGCCAAGATCCTAGGACAGAGATCAATCAGCCCCAGCATTTT

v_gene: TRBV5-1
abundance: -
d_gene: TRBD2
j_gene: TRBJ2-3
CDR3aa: CASSLEWREGLADTQYF
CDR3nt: TGCGCCAGCAGCTTGGAATGGCGGGAGGGCCTTGCAGATACGCAGTATTTT

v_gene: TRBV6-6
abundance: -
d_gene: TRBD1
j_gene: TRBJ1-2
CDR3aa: CASSKGQGLNYGYTF
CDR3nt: TGTGCCAGCAGTAAGGGACAGGGACTCAACTATGGCTACACCTTC

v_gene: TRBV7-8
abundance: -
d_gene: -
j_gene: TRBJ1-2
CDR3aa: CASSFSKASRGYGYTF
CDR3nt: TGTGCCAGCAGCTTCAGTAAAGCTTCCCGGGGCTATGGCTACACCTTC

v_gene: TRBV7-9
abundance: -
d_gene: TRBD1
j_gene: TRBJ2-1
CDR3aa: CASSLGDSRNEQFF
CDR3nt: TGTGCCAGCAGCTTAGGGGACAGCCGCAATGAGCAGTTCTTC

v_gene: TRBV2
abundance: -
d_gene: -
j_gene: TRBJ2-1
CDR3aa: CASSESSGSYNEQFF
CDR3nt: TGTGCCAGCAGTGAGTCGAGCGGTTCCTACAATGAGCAGTTCTTC

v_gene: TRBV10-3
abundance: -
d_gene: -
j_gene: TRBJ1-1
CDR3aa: CAIKIEEGTEAFF
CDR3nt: TGTGCCATCAAGATAGAGGAGGGGACTGAAGCTTTCTTT

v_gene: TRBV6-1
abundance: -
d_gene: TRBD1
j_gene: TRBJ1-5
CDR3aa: CASSVQGEGNQPQHF
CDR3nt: TGTGCCAGCAGTGTCCAGGGGGAAGGCAATCAGCCCCAGCATTTT

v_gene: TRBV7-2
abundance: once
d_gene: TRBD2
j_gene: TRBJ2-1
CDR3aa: CASSLVSLAGGGEQFF
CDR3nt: TGTGCCAGCAGCTTAGTCTCCCTAGCGGGAGGGGGTGAGCAGTTCTTC

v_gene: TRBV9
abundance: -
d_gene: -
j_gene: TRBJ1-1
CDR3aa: CASSEGGGTEAFF
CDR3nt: TGTGCCAGCAGCGAAGGGGGGGGCACTGAAGCTTTCTTT

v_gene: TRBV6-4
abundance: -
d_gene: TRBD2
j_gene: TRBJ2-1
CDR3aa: CASSELAGERNEQFF
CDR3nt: TGTGCCAGCAGTGAGCTAGCGGGAGAGCGCAATGAGCAGTTCTTC

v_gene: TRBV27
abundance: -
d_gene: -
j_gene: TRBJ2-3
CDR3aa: CASSWSGLSTDTQYF
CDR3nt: TGTGCCAGCTCATGGAGCGGGCTTAGCACAGATACGCAGTATTTT

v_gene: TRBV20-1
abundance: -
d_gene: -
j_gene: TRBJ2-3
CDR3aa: CSAQPDTQYF
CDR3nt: TGCAGTGCACAGCCAGATACGCAGTATTTT

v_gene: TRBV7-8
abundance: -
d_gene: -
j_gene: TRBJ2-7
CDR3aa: CASSPSPGMTYEQYF
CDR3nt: TGTGCCAGCAGCCCCTCCCCAGGGATGACCTACGAGCAGTACTTC

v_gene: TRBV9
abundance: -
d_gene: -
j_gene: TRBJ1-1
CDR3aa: CASSVEGQGTEAFF
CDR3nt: TGTGCCAGCAGCGTAGAGGGACAAGGCACTGAAGCTTTCTTT

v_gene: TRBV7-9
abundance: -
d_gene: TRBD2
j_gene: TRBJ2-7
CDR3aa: CASSLGLLAGGQPGEQYF
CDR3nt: TGTGCCAGCAGCTTAGGCCTACTAGCGGGAGGGCAGCCTGGGGAGCAGTACTTC

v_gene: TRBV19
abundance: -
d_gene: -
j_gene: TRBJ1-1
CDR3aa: CASSIRLEGTEAFF
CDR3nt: TGTGCCAGTAGTATAAGGTTAGAGGGCACTGAAGCTTTCTTT

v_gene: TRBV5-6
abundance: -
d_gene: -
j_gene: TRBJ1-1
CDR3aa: CASSLPSGNTEAFF
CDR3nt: TGTGCCAGCAGCCTTCCCTCCGGGAACACTGAAGCTTTCTTT

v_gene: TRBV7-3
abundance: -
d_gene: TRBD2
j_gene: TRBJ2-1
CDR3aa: CASNGGLSGRSNEQFF
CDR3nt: TGTGCCAGCAACGGTGGCCTTAGCGGGAGGAGCAATGAGCAGTTCTTC

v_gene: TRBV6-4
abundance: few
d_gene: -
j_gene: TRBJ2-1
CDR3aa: CASSEGQRSEQFF
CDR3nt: TGTGCCAGCAGTGAGGGGCAACGGAGTGAGCAGTTCTTC

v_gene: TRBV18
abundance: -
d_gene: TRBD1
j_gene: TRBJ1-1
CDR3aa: CASSPLQGEAFF
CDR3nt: TGTGCCAGCTCACCACTACAGGGGGAGGCTTTCTTT

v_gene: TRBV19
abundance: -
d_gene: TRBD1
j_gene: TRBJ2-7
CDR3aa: CASSTTGTGRWEQYF
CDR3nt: TGTGCCAGTAGTACCACCGGGACAGGCAGGTGGGAGCAGTACTTC

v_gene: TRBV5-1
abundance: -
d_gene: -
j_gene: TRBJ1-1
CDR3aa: CASSLAGTTVNTEAFF
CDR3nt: TGCGCCAGCAGCTTGGCTGGGACAACGGTTAACACTGAAGCTTTCTTT

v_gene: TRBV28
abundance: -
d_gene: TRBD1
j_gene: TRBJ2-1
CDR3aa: CASSLWGQAYNEQFF
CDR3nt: TGTGCCAGCAGTTTATGGGGACAGGCCTACAATGAGCAGTTCTTC

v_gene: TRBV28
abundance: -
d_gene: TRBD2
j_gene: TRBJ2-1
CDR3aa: CASSSPAWTSGLNEQFF
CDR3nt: TGTGCCAGCAGTTCCCCGGCGTGGACTAGCGGGTTGAATGAGCAGTTCTTC

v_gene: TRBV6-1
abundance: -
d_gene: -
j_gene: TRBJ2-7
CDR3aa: CASSETGLVREQYF
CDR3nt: TGTGCCAGCAGTGAAACGGGACTTGTCCGCGAGCAGTACTTC

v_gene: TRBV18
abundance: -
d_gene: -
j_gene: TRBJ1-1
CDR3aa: CASSPGSASELEAFF
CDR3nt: TGTGCCAGCTCACCGGGTTCAGCGTCGGAGCTTGAAGCTTTCTTT

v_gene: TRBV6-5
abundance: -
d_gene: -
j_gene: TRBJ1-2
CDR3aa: CASSLYRGGGFGYTF
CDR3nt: TGTGCCAGCAGCCTTTACCGGGGCGGGGGTTTTGGCTACACCTTC

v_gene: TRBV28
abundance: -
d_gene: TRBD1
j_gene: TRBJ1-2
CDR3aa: CASSSGTGGYGYTF
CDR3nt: TGTGCCAGCAGTTCCGGGACAGGGGGATATGGCTACACCTTC

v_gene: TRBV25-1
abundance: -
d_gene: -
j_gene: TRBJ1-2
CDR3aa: CASSEFTGYGYTF
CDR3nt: TGTGCCAGCAGTGAATTTACGGGCTATGGCTACACCTTC

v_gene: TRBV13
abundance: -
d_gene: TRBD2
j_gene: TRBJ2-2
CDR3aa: CASSLEGLATNTGELFF
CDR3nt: TGTGCCAGCAGCTTAGAGGGACTAGCCACGAACACCGGGGAGCTGTTTTTT

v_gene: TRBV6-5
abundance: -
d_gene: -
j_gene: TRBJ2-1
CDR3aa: CASSYSGGGAYNEQFF
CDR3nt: TGTGCCAGCAGTTACTCTGGCGGAGGGGCCTACAATGAGCAGTTCTTC

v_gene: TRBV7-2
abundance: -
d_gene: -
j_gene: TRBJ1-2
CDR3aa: CASSLTGRGGYGYTF
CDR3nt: TGTGCCAGCAGCTTAACCGGCAGGGGCGGCTATGGCTACACCTTC

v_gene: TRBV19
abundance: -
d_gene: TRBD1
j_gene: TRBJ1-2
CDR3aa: CASSIVSGTDDGYTF
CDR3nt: TGTGCCAGTAGTATCGTCTCCGGGACAGATGATGGCTACACCTTC

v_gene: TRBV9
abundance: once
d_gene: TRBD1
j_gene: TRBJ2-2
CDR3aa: CASSPTGGGTGELFF
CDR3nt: TGTGCCAGCAGCCCGACAGGGGGAGGCACCGGGGAGCTGTTTTTT

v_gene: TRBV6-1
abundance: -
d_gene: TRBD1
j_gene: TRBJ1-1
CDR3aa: CASSGMPQGGSEAFF
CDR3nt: TGTGCCAGCAGTGGAATGCCACAGGGGGGGTCTGAAGCTTTCTTT

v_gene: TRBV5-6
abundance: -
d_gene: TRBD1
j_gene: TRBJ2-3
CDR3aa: CASRGQGTDTQYF
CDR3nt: TGTGCCAGCAGGGGACAGGGAACAGATACGCAGTATTTT

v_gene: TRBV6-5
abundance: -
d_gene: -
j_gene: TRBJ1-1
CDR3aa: CASSSRPGVRNTEAFF
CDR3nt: TGTGCCAGCAGTTCCAGACCGGGGGTTCGGAACACTGAAGCTTTCTTT

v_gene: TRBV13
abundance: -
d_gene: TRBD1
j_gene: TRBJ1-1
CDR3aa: CASSHWMIRDRGNTEAFF
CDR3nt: TGTGCCAGCAGCCATTGGATGATCCGGGACAGGGGGAACACTGAAGCTTTCTTT

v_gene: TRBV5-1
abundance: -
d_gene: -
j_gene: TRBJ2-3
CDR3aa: CASSPRPAERDTDTQYF
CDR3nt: TGCGCCAGCAGTCCGAGGCCGGCCGAGCGAGACACAGATACGCAGTATTTT

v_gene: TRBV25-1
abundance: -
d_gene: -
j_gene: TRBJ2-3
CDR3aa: CASRRELGTDTQYF
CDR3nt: TGTGCCAGCCGAAGGGAGTTGGGCACAGATACGCAGTATTTT

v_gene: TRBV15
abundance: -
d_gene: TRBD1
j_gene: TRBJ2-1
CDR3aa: CATSRDQGTGGRRYNEQFF
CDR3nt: TGTGCCACCAGCAGAGACCAAGGGACAGGGGGACGTCGCTACAATGAGCAGTTCTTC

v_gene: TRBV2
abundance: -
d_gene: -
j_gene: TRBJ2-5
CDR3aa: CASNPGFGTRGDGTQYF
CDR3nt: TGTGCCAGCAACCCCGGGTTTGGGACTCGAGGGGACGGGACCCAGTACTTC

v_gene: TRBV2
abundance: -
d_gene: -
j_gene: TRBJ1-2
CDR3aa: CAITDITNYGYTF
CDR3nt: TGTGCCATCACAGACATAACTAACTATGGCTACACCTTC

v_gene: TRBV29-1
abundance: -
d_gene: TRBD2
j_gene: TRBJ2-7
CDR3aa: CSVSGASYEQYF
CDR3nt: TGCAGCGTTAGCGGGGCCTCCTACGAGCAGTACTTC

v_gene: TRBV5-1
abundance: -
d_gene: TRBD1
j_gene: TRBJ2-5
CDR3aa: CASSLSGTGGQETQYF
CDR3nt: TGCGCCAGCAGCTTGTCCGGGACAGGGGGCCAAGAGACCCAGTACTTC

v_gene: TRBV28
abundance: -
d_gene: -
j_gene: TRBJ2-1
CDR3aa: CASIQTGTGEQFF
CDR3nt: TGTGCCAGCATCCAAACAGGGACGGGTGAGCAGTTCTTC

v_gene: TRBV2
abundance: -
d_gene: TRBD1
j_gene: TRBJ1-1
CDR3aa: CASSVQGGGTEAFF
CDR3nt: TGTGCCAGCAGTGTGCAGGGGGGCGGCACTGAAGCTTTCTTT

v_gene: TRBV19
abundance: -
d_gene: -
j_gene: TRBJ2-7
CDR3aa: CASNQRPTPAYEQYF
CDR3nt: TGTGCCAGTAACCAGCGACCAACCCCAGCCTACGAGCAGTACTTC